The source of this T cell receptor beta chain is a study of Ad26.COV2.S vaccination and SARS-CoV-2 variants (dated by TCRdb to about 2021). Some background on the complete study: Vaccine-arm donors were drawn from COV1001, a multicentre, randomized, double-blind, placebo-controlled phase I-IIa trial of Ad26.COV2.S in healthy adults. Throughout the experiments and outcome assessment, investigators stayed blinded to trial group allocation. A total of around 32 samples were included in the TCR-sequenced set, comprising around 19 Ad26.COV2.S vaccine recipients, 5 placebo recipients and 8 SARS-CoV-2 convalescent individuals. Participants in the trial were split at random into five groups of five each, receiving low-dose or high-dose Ad26.COV2.S once or twice, or else placebo on both occasions. Dosing of Ad26.COV2.S was intramuscular, at either 5x10^10 or 1x10^11 viral particles, delivered as one shot or as two shots spaced 56 days apart. TCRbeta repertoire sequencing served as the tool for gauging how specific and how broad the SARS-CoV-2-reactive T cell receptors were following Ad26.COV2.S vaccination. General findings and caveats noted by the study authors: After vaccination, spike-specific CD8+ and CD4+ T cell responses were reported to show substantial breadth. The authors noted that total T cell responses may have been underestimated by the TCR breadth and depth analyses. The study lacked the statistical power to compare responses across vaccine doses or regimens. Compared with placebo recipients, Ad26.COV2.S recipients showed higher spike-specific TCR breadth (P = 0.0014). Comparable non-spike TCR breadth was observed between vaccine and placebo recipients, consistent with only spike being contained in the vaccine.

The immunoSEQ Assay was the method used to sequence TCRbeta CDR3 regions. After extraction, genomic DNA underwent amplification by bias-controlled multiplex PCR, followed by high-throughput sequencing. Per the authors' processing: To quantify the absolute abundance of every unique TCRbeta CDR3 region, sequences were collapsed and filtered. T cell fraction was estimated by normalizing TCRbeta template counts to usable DNA, which was measured by amplifying reference genes present in all nucleated cells. Repertoire TCRs were annotated as SARS-CoV-2-specific by exact matching of V gene, CDR3 amino acid sequence and J gene to a known reactive TCR set. The reference SARS-CoV-2 TCR set was obtained from MIRA and was filtered for enrichment in COVID-19-positive ImmuneCODE repertoires, whereby public or cross-reactive TCRs were removed. Using the MIRA antigens, annotated TCRs were further analysed by specific ORF or by position within an ORF. Depth was the summed frequency of annotated unique rearrangements, while breadth was defined as annotated unique rearrangements over total unique productive rearrangements. Two-sided Wilcoxon rank-sum tests were applied when comparing TCR breadth between groups. TCRdb retrieved this table from immuneACCESS and kept in-frame rearrangements only. Not all clones are present; in checked studies, unresolved V genes account for under half, and no reason is known for the remainder. Clone size and the V and J calls come from that table; the DNA yielded D and trimming. This sample holds hundreds of thousands of clones; around 90% were observed only once. The top ten clones comprise more than 9% of the sample.

In the paper's terms, the treatment or condition label means: 19 received Ad26.COV2.S at low or high dose, single or two shots; about five received placebo; per-sample allocation not given. Repertoires of vaccine and placebo recipients were sequenced from samples taken on day 63 after the first injection. In Cohort 1b, 25 or so adults aged 18-55 years were enrolled at a single site in Boston, USA, between 29 July and 7 August 2020. Ad26.COV2.S was a replication-incompetent adenovirus type 26 vector expressing a prefusion-stabilized SARS-CoV-2 spike protein from the original Wuhan strain. For this clone: The target of this receptor is not known. No quality values exist for individual bases; no much larger clone is one base distant.

The V and J ends are trimmed by 0 bases and 2 bases, leaving 4 bases between them. The CDR3, from cysteine to phenylalanine, totals 13 residues. Just the 39-base CDR3 DNA is kept, in frame starting at base 1. The germline V gene supplies CDR1 KGHSH and CDR2 LQKENI. The specimen was peripheral blood, collected in a trial of Ad26.COV2.S vaccine versus placebo. The chain was built from TRBV18 and TRBJ1-2; the D gene remains uncertain. This receptor was obtained from a person aged 18-65 years who received the Ad26.COV2.S COVID-19 vaccine or a placebo. This receptor has the CDR3 CASSPPGNYGYTF. The nucleotide sequence is given as TGTGCCAGCTCACCACCAGGGAACTATGGCTACACCTTC.